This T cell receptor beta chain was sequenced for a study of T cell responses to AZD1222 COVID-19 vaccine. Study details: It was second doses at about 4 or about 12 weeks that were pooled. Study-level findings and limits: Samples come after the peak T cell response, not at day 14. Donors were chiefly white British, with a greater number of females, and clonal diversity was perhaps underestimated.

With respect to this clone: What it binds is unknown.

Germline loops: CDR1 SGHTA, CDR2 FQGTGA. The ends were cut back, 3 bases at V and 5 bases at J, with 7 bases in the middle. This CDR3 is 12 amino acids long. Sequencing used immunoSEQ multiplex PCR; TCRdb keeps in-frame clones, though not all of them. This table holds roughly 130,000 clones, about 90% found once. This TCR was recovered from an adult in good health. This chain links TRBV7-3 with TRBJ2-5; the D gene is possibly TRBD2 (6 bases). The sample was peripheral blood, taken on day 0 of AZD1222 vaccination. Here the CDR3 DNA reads TGTGCCAGCAGCTTTGGGAGGGAGACCCAGTACTTC. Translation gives CASSFGRETQYF.